The sequence of this TCR beta chain was determined in a study of blood T cells in healthy people across ages. The CDR3 has 12 residues. Germline V gene lookup returns CDR1 SGHTA and CDR2 FQGNSA. V lost 7 bases, J lost 2 bases, and 6 bases lay in between. The table lists this clonotype with a few counts. A second PCR, run for about 6 to 11 cycles, used a sample-barcoded 5' primer plus a J-beta primer mix. A single record per CDR3 protein comes from TCRdb applying MiXCR to the 5' RACE reads. There are some 1.7 million distinct CDR3 sequences in the sample; 28% occur only once, and less than 9.5% lies in the top ten.

This sequence joins TRBV7-2 and TRBJ1-5; D not resolved. Sequencing was performed on blood. This clonotype originated in a woman in her twenties or thirties in good health. The CDR3 nucleotides are TGTGCCAGCAACGAAGGCAATCAGCCCCAGCATTTT. Its translation is CASNEGNQPQHF.